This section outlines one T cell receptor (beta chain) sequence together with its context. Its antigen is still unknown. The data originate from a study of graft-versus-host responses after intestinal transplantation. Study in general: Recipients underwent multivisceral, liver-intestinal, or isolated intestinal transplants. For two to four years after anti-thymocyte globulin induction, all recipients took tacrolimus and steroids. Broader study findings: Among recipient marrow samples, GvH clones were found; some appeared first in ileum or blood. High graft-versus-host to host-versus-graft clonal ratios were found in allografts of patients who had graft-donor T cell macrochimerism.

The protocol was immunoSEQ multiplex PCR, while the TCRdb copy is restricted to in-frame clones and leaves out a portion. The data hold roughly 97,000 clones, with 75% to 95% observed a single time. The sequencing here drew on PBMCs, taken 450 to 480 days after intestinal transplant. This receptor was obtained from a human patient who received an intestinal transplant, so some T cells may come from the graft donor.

The CDR3 loop reads CASSFTGELFF. As DNA, the CDR3 is TGCGCCAGCAGCTTTACTGGGGAGCTGTTTTTT. The V gene is TRBV5-1, the J gene TRBJ2-2; D gene uncertain. From germline, CDR1 is SGHRS and CDR2 YFSETQ. V was trimmed by 2 bases and J by 8 bases, leaving 4 bases between them. This CDR3 is 11 amino acids long.